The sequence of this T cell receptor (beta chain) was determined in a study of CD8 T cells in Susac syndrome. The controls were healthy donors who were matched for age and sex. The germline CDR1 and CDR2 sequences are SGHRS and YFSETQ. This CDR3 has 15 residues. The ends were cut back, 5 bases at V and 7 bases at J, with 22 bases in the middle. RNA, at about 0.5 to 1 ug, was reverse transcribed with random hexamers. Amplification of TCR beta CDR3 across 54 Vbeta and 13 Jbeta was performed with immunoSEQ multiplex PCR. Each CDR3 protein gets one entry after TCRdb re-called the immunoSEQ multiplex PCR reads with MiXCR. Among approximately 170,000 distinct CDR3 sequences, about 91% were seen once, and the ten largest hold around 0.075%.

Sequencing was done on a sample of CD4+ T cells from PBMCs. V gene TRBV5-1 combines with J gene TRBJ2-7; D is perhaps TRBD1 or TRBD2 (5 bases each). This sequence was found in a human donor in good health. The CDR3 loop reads CASSPTGTPGGEQYF. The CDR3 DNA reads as TGCGCCAGCAGTCCTACCGGGACGCCGGGCGGGGAGCAGTACTTC.